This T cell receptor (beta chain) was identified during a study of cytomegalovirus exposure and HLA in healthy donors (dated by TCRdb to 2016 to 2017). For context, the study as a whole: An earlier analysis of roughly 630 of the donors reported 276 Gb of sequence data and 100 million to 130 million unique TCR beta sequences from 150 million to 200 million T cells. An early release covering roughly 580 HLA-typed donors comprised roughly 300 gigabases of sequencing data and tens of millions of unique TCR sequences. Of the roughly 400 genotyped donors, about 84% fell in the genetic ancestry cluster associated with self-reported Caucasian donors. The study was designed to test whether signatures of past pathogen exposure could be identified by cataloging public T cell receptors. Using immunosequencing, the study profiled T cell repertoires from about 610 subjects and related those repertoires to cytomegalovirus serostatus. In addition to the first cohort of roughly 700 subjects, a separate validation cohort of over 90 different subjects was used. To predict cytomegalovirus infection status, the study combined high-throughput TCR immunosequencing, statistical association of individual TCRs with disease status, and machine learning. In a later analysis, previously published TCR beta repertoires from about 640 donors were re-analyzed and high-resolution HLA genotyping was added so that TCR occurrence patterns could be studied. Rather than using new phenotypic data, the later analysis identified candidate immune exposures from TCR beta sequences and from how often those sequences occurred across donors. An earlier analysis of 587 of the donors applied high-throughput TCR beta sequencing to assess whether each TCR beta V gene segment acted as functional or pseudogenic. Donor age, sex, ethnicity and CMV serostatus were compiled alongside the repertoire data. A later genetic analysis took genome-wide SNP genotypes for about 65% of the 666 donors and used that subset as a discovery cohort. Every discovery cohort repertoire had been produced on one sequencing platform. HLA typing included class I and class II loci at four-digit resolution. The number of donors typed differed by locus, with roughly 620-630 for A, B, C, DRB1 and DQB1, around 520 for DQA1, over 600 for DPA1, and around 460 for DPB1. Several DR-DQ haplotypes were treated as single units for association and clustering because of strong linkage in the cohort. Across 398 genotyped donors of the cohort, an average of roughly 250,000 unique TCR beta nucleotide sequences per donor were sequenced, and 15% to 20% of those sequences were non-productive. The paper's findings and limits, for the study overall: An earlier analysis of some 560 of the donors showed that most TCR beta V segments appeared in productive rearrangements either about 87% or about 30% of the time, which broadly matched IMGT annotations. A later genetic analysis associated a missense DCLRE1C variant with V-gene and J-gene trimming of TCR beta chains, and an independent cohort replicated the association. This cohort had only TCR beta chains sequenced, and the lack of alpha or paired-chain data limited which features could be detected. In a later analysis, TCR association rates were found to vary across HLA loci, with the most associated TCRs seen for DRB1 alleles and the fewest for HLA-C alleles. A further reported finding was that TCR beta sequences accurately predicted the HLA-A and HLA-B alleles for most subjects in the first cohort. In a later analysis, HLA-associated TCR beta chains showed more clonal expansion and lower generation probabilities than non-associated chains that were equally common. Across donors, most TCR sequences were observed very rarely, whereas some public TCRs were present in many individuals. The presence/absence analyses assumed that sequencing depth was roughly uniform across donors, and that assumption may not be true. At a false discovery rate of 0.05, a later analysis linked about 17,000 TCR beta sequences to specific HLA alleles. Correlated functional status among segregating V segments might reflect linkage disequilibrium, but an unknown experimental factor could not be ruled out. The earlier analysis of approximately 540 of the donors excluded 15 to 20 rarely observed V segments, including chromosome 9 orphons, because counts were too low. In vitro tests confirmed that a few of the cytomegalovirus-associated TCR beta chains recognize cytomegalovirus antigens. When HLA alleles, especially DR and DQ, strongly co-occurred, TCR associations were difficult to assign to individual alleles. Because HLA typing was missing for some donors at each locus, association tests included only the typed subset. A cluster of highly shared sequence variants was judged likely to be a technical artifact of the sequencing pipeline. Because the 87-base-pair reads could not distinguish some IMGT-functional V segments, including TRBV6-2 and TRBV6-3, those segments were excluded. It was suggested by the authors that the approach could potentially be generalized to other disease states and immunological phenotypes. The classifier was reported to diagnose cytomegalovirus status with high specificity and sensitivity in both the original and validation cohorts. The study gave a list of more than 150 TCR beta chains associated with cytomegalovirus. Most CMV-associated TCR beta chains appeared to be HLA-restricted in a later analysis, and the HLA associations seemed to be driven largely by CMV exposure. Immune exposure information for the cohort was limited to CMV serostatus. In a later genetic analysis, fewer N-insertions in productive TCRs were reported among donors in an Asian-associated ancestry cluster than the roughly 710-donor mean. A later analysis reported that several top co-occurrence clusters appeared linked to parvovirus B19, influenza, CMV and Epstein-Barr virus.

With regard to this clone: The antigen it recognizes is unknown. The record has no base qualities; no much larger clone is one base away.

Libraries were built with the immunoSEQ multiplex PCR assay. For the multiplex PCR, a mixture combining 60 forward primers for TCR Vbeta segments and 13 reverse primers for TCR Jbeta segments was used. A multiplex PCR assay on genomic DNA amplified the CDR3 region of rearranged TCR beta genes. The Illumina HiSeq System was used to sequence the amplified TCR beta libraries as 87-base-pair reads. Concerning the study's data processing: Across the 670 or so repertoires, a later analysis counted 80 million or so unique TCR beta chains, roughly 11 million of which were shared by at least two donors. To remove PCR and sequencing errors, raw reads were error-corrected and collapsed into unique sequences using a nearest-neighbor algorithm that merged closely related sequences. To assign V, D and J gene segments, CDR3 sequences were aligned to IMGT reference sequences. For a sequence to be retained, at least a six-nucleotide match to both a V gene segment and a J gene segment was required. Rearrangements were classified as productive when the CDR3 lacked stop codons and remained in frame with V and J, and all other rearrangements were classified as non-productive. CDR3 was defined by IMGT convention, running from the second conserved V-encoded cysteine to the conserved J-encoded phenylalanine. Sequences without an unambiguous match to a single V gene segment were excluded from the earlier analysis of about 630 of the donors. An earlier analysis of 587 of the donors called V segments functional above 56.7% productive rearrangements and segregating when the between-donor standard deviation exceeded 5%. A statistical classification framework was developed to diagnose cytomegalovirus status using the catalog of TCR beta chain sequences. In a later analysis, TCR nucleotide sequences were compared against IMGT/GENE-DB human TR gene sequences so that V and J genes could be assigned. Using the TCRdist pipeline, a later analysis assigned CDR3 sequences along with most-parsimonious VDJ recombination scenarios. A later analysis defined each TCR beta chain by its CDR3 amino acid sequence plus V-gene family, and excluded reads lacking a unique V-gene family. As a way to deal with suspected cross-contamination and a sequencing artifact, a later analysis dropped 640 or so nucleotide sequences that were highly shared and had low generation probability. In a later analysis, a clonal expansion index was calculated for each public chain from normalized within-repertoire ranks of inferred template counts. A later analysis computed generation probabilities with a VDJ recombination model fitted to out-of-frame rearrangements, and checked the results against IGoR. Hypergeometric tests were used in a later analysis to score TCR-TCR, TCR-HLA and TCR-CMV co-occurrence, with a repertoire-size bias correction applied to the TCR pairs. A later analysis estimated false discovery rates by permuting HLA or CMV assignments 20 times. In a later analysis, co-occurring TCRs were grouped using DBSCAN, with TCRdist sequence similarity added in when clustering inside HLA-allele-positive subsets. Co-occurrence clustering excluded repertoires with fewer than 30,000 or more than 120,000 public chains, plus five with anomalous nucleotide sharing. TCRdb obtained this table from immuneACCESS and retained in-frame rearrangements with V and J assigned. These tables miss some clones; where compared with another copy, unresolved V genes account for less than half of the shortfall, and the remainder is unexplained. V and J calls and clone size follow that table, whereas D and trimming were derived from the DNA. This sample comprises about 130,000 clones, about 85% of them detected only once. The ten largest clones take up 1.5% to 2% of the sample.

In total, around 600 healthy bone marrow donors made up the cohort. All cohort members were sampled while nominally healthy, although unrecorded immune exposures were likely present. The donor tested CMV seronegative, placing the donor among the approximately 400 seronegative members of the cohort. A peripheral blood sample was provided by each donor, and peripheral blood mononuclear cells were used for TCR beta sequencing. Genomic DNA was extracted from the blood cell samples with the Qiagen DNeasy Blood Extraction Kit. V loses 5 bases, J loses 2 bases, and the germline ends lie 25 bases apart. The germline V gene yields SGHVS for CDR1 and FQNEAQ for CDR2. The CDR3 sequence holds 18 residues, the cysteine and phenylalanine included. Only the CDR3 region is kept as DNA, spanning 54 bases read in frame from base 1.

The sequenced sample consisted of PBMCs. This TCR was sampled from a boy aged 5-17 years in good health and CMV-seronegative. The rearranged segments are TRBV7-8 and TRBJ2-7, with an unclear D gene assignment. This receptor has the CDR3 CASSPLFRSLPSAYEQYF. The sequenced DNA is TGTGCCAGCAGCCCCCTCTTCAGGTCGCTACCCTCCGCCTACGAGCAGTACTTC.